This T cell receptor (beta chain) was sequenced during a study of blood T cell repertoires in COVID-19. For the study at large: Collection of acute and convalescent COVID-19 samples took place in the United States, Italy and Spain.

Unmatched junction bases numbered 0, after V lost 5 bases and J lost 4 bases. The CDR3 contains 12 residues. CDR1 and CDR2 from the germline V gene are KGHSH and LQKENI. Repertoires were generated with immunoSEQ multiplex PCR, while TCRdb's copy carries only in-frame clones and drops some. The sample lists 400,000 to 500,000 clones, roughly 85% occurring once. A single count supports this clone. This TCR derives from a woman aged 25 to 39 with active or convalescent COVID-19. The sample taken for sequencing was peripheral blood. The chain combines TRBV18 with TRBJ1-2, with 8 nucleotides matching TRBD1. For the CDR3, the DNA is TGTGCCAGCTCAGACAGGGGCTATGGCTACACCTTC. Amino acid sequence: CASSDRGYGYTF.